These 21 T cell receptor beta chains share one sample of origin, sequenced in a study of blood T cells in healthy people across ages. A second about 7 to 12 cycle PCR used barcoded and J-beta primers. TCRdb fed the 5' RACE reads into MiXCR, producing one record per CDR3 protein. This table has more than 800,000 distinct CDR3 sequences, roughly 45% appearing once. Sequenced material: blood. These receptors all come from a woman aged 55-69 years in good health.

J is TRBJ2-4 and V is TRBV10-2, with unresolved D. The germline V gene has CDR1 WSHSY and CDR2 SAAADI. The ends were cut back, 2 bases at V and 0 bases at J, with 8 bases in the middle. There are 15 residues in the CDR3. The CDR3 is CASSEERLAKNIQYF. In DNA form, the CDR3 reads TGCGCCAGCAGTGAGGAGAGACTAGCCAAAAACATTCAGTACTTC.

Comments on this clonotype: No conserved phenylalanine or tryptophan ends this CDR3, so it is likely a read error. The rearrangement uses TRBV5-1 and TRBJ2-7; 10 bases line up with TRBD2. Germline CDR1 and CDR2: SGHRS and YFSETQ. CDR3 size: 16 residues. The CDR3 nucleotides read TGCGCCGGCAGCTTGGGATTGCGGCTAGCGGGAGCCGAGCAGTACATC. Its translation is CAGSLGLRLAGAEQYI.

This clonotype was detected only a few times. The chain employs TRBV6-6 and TRBJ2-1; 10 nucleotides line up with TRBD1. Trimming took 4 bases from V and 8 from J; bases not matched to a gene: 11. The CDR3 consists of 16 residues. Germline V gene data show CDR1 as MNHNY and CDR2 as SVGAGI (reference sequence). CDR3 protein: CASSSPDRGRVDEQFF. Here the CDR3 DNA reads TGTGCCAGCAGTTCCCCTGACAGGGGGCGGGTAGATGAGCAGTTCTTC.

The rearrangement uses TRBV11-2 and TRBJ2-3; 10 bases are shared with TRBD2. This CDR3 comprises 17 residues. CDR1 SGHAT and CDR2 FQNNGV come from the germline V gene. V dropped 0 bases and J dropped 4; count of bases not matched to a gene: 7. The CDR3 sequence is CASSLDGSGRASDTQYF. The CDR3 coding sequence is TGTGCCAGCAGCTTAGATGGCAGCGGGAGGGCGTCAGATACGCAGTATTTT.

The genes are TRBV15 and TRBJ2-3, with 10 bases matching TRBD2. The trim removed 5 bases at V and 1 base at J, leaving 9 bases unmatched. CDR3 length equals 17 residues. Germline loops: CDR1 LNHNV, CDR2 YYDKDF (reference sequence). CDR3 in amino acids: CATSAASGRRGTDTQYF. CDR3 nucleotide sequence: TGTGCCACCAGCGCGGCTAGCGGGAGACGGGGCACAGATACGCAGTATTTT.

The table lists this clonotype with a few counts. The chain's CDR3 is CSARAGAYSPLHF. The CDR3 DNA sequence: TGCAGTGCTAGGGCCGGGGCGTATTCACCCCTCCACTTT. V and J are TRBV20-1 and TRBJ1-6, with D perhaps TRBD1 (5 bases). The CDR3 runs to 13 residues. V lost 3 bases to trimming and J lost 8 bases, with 11 bases between them. The germline CDR1 and CDR2 sequences are DFQATT and SNEGSKA (reference sequence).

The CDR3 region is CSAIAGGPQETQYF. For the CDR3, the DNA is TGCAGTGCTATTGCGGGAGGGCCCCAAGAGACCCAGTACTTC. This chain connects TRBV20-1 to TRBJ2-5; 9 positions match TRBD2. The V gene end was trimmed by 4 bases and the J gene end by 1 base; junction bases not matched to a gene: 4. CDR1 and CDR2 from the germline V gene are DFQATT and SNEGSKA (reference sequence). There are 14 residues in the CDR3.

This chain connects TRBV6-1 to TRBJ2-7; the D call may be TRBD1 or TRBD2 (5 bases each). Per germline, CDR1 MNHNS and CDR2 SASEGT. V was pared by 6 bases and J by 7 bases, with 16 bases between. The length of the CDR3 is 13 residues. CDR3 sequence reads: CASSPGPTREQYF. The CDR3, as DNA: TGTGCCAGCAGCCCGGGACCCACGAGGGAGCAGTACTTC.

This clonotype was counted between two and nine times. This chain uses TRBV6-6 with TRBJ2-7; 7 nucleotides align to TRBD1. The germline CDR1 and CDR2 sequences are MNHNY and SVGAGI (reference sequence). J lost 0 bases, V lost 7 bases, and 9 bases had no gene match. CDR3 size: 15 residues. CDR3: CASNYRTGYSYEQYF. The CDR3 nucleotides read TGTGCCAGCAACTACCGGACAGGTTACTCCTACGAGCAGTACTTC.

This clonotype was found once. The rearrangement links TRBV27 to TRBJ2-7, with 7 positions matching TRBD2. The CDR3 is 19 amino acids. Unmatched junction bases numbered 22, after V lost 1 base and J lost 7 bases. In germline, CDR1 is MNHEY, CDR2 SMNVEV (reference sequence). The CDR3 reads CASSLFTSGLDTGVSEQYF. The CDR3 DNA sequence: TGTGCCAGCAGTTTATTTACCTCTGGACTAGACACGGGAGTAAGTGAGCAGTACTTC.

The rearrangement links TRBV5-1 to TRBJ2-7; no firm D call. The CDR3 contains 12 residues. With 4 bases removed from V and 7 bases from J, the gap between germline ends came to 12 bases. CDR1 and CDR2 (germline): SGHRS, YFSETQ. CDR3 loop: CASSTLYNEQYF. The CDR3 DNA sequence: TGCGCCAGCAGCACCCTCTACAATGAGCAGTACTTC.

This clonotype appeared a few times. The chain joins TRBV12-3 or TRBV12-4 to TRBJ2-5; D is unresolved. The ends were cut back, 2 bases at V and 2 bases at J, with 15 bases in the middle. The CDR3 is 16 amino acids. In nucleotides, the CDR3 is TGTGCCAGCAGTTTAAAGGGCGTGCTGTTACAAGAGACCCAGTACTTC. Protein: CASSLKGVLLQETQYF.

The chain employs TRBV10-1 and TRBJ2-3, with 7 positions matching TRBD2. The junction had 12 bases not matched to a gene; V was cut back by 8 bases and J by 4 bases. The CDR3 is 15 residues long. Germline V gene lookup returns CDR1 WNHNN and CDR2 SYGVQD (reference sequence). CDR3 amino acids: CASSTLAEGADTQYF. The CDR3 nucleotides are TGCGCCAGCTCTACCCTAGCGGAAGGCGCAGATACGCAGTATTTT.

In the case of this clonotype: The junction departs from the called germline gene at one end, perhaps through a read error. The V and J genes are TRBV29-1 and TRBJ2-1; no firm D call. This CDR3 is built from 12 residues. Germline CDR1 and CDR2: SQVTM and ANQGSEA. CDR3 sequence reads: CSVEDYGNEQLF. CDR3 nucleotide sequence: TGCAGCGTTGAAGACTACGGCAATGAGCAGTTATTC.

The chain uses TRBV10-2 and TRBJ2-1, with D unresolved. CDR1 and CDR2 (germline): WSHSY, SAAADI. There are 9 residues in the CDR3. Trimming left V 8 bases short and J 15 bases short, with 11 bases between. The CDR3 DNA is TGCGCCAGCCGCCCTTATCGGTTCTTC. Translating it yields CASRPYRFF.

The gene calls are TRBV27 and TRBJ1-6; no firm D call. Trimming shortened V by 1 base and J by 16 bases, and 14 bases separated the two germline ends. Germline lookup yields CDR1 MNHEY and CDR2 SMNVEV (reference sequence). The CDR3 has 13 amino acids. The chain's CDR3 is CASSLLAEKRLHF. CDR3 DNA sequence: TGTGCCAGCAGTTTATTGGCCGAAAAGAGGCTCCACTTT.

This clonotype came up many times. The chain uses TRBV4-1 and TRBJ2-7, with 10 bases identical to TRBD2. Looked up from germline, CDR1 is MGHRA and CDR2 is YSYEKL. The CDR3 extends over 15 amino acids. V shed 3 bases and J 3 bases; nucleotides not matched to a gene: 5. CDR3 coding DNA: TGCGCCAGCAGCCACGCCGGGACTAGCGTCTACGAGCAGTACTTC. Translated, it gives CASSHAGTSVYEQYF.

CDR3 sequence (DNA): TGTGCCAGCAGTTACCTGGGCATGAACACTGAAGCTTTCTTT. Its protein product is CASSYLGMNTEAFF. This chain joins TRBV6-5 and TRBJ1-1; D is uncertain. V was clipped by 2 bases and J by 0 bases, with 7 bases between them. The CDR3 runs 14 residues. Germline CDR1 reads MNHEY; CDR2 reads SVGAGI.

This clonotype was detected ten times or more. The chain joins TRBV12-3 or TRBV12-4 to TRBJ2-7; the match to TRBD2 covers 11 bases. This CDR3 is built from 15 residues. Losses at the gene ends were 5 bases for V and 2 bases for J; bases not matched to a gene: 5. The CDR3 sequence: CASSPGTSGAYEQYF. CDR3 bases: TGTGCCAGCAGTCCAGGGACTAGCGGAGCCTACGAGCAGTACTTC.

For this clonotype: The junction departs from the called germline gene at one end, perhaps through a read error. This rearrangement joins TRBV10-3 to TRBJ1-1; D unclear. The germline CDR1 and CDR2 sequences are ENHRY and SYGVKD. The CDR3 runs 13 residues. The CDR3 coding sequence is TGTACCATCACCCCGGGATTGAACACTGAAGCTTTCTTT. Encoded protein: CTITPGLNTEAFF.

This clonotype turned up a few times. This chain's CDR3 is CASTLVYNEQFF. The CDR3 DNA is TGTGCCAGCACGCTAGTCTACAATGAGCAGTTCTTC. The chain recombines TRBV2 with TRBJ2-1, with D unclear. Germline CDR1 SNHLY, CDR2 FYNNEI. CDR3 size: 12 residues. Trimming removed 7 bases from V and 3 bases from J, with 7 bases in between.